These T cell receptor beta chains were read from a single sample in a study of T cell changes during pregnancy in multiple sclerosis. Assay: immunoSEQ multiplex PCR; the TCRdb copy retains only in-frame clones and omits some. This table holds 35,000 to 40,000 clones, 88% found once. The input for sequencing was CD4+ T cells from peripheral blood mononuclear cells, taken before pregnancy. All receptors come from a female donor with multiple sclerosis, enrolled in a pregnancy study. CDR3s include the opening cysteine and the closing phenylalanine or tryptophan. Each record gives: D gene, V gene, J gene, clone size, CDR3 DNA, CDR3 protein. D genes are given only for firm matches. Clone size is given for some rows only: seen once, a few or many times, or a class if the clone is expanded.

>TRBD2|TRBV29-1|TRBJ2-1|NA
TGCAGCGCCGCAATCAGACTAGCGGAAGAGCAGTTCTTC
CSAAIRLAEEQFF
>NA|TRBV7-2|TRBJ2-1|NA
TGTGCCAGCAGCTTACTAAGAAAAAATGAGCAGTTCTTC
CASSLLRKNEQFF
>NA|TRBV12-5|TRBJ2-3|NA
TGTGCTAGTTATCCTGCAGCGGCCAGCACAGATACGCAGTATTTT
CASYPAAASTDTQYF
>NA|TRBV14|TRBJ1-5|NA
TGTGCCAGCAGCCAAGGCGATCAGCCCCAGCATTTT
CASSQGDQPQHF
>TRBD2|TRBV11-2|TRBJ2-1|NA
TGTGCCAGCAGCTTAGTCCGGACTAGCGGGGCCTACAATGAGCAGTTCTTC
CASSLVRTSGAYNEQFF
>TRBD1|TRBV6-5|TRBJ1-2|NA
TGTGCCAGCAGACGGGACAGGCTGCGGTATGGCTACACCTTC
CASRRDRLRYGYTF
>NA|TRBV10-1|TRBJ2-2|once
TGCGCCAGCTCTAGCAGGCTTGGCGGGGAGCTGTTTTTT
CASSSRLGGELFF
>TRBD2|TRBV6-1|TRBJ2-3|NA
TGTGCCAGCAGTGAAGCATCCGGGACTAGGGCGTATTTT
CASSEASGTRAYF
>TRBD2|TRBV2|TRBJ2-1|NA
TGTGCCAGCAGGGAGACTAGCGGGCGCCACAATGAGCAGTTCTTC
CASRETSGRHNEQFF
>NA|TRBV18|TRBJ1-3|NA
TGTGCCAGCTCACCAGAGATCGGAAACACCATATATTTT
CASSPEIGNTIYF
>NA|TRBV28|TRBJ2-7|NA
TGTGCCGTGGGAGTCTACGAGCAGTACTTC
CAVGVYEQYF
>NA|TRBV5-1|TRBJ1-2|NA
TGCGCCAGCAGCCCCTATGAAAGGGTCCAGGGTGGCTACACCTTC
CASSPYERVQGGYTF
>TRBD1|TRBV30|TRBJ1-2|NA
TGTGCCTGGAGTACAGGGACAGGGCTTGGCTATGGCTACACCTTC
CAWSTGTGLGYGYTF
>TRBD1|TRBV7-8|TRBJ1-4|NA
TGTGCCAGCAGCCAAGCCTCCGGGACAGGGGTTGAAAAACTGTTTTTT
CASSQASGTGVEKLFF
>TRBD1|TRBV7-2|TRBJ1-2|NA
TGTGCCAGCAGCTCTCCCGGGACAGACTATGGCTACACCTTC
CASSSPGTDYGYTF
>NA|TRBV9|TRBJ1-2|NA
TGTGCCAGCAGCGTAGCTACGGATACAGCTTATGGCTACACCTTC
CASSVATDTAYGYTF
>TRBD1|TRBV14|TRBJ1-1|NA
TGTGCCAGCAGCCCCCGACAGGGGAAGGTCACTGAAGCTTTCTTT
CASSPRQGKVTEAFF